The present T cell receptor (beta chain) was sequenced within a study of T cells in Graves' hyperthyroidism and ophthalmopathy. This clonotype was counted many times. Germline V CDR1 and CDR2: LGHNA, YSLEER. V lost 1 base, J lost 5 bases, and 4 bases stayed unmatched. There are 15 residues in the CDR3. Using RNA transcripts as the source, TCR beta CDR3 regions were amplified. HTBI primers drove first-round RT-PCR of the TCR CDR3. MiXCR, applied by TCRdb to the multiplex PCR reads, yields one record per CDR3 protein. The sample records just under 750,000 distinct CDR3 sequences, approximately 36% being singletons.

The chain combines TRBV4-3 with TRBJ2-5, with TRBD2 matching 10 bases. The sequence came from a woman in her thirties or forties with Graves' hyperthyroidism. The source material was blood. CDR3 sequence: CASSQVRTSGETQYF. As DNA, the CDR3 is TGCGCCAGCAGCCAAGTAAGGACTAGCGGCGAGACCCAGTACTTC.